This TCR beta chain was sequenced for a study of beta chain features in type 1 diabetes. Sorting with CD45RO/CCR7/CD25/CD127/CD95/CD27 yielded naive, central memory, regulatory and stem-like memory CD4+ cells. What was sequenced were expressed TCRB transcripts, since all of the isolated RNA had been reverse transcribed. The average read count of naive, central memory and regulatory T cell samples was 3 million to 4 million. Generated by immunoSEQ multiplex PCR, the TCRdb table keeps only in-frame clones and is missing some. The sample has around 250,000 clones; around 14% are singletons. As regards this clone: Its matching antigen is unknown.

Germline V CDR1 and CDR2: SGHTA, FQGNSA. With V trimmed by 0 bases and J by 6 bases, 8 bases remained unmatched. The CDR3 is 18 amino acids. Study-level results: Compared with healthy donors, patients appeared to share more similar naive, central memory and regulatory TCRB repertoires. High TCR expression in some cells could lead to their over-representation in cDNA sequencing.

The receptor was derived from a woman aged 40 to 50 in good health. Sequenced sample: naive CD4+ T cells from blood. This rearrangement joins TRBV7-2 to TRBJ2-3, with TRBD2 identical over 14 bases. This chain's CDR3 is CASSLATTSGGAMDTQYF. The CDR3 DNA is TGTGCCAGCAGCTTAGCGACGACTAGCGGGGGGGCCATGGATACGCAGTATTTT.